This T cell receptor beta chain is drawn from a study of long-term antiretroviral therapy in people with HIV. Everyone in the study who had HIV was treated in the United States. Details on this clone: Its antigen is not known.

The CDR3 runs to 15 residues. V was cut by 4 bases and J by 3 bases, with 16 bases left in between. Germline CDR1 reads SGHDT; CDR2 reads YYEEEE. Investigators performed immunoSEQ version v3.0 at survey level. The table came from immunoSEQ multiplex PCR; TCRdb's copy has only in-frame clones and leaves some out. The sample carries about 22,000 clones, just under 85% recorded once. Study conclusions and caveats: Collection of the blood, which took place between about 2004 and 2018, possibly occurred under older ART regimens.

The V gene is TRBV5-6, the J gene TRBJ1-2; D is unclear. The source is a man aged 40-50 years with HIV. The sequencing here drew on unsorted PBMCs, taken 1.6 years after starting antiretroviral therapy. CDR3 in DNA: TGTGCCAGCAGCCGAACAGAGATTACGGACTATGGCTACACCTTC. The encoded protein is CASSRTEITDYGYTF.